The present T cell receptor (beta chain) was sequenced within a study of vaccination and CD4 T cells after COVID-19. Study-wide background: Cultures designated as controls were supplied with a CEFX pool, an HIV-1 Nef pool, or no peptide.

Treatment reported: approximately 9-day PBMC culture with coronavirus spike peptide pools or control peptides (ViraFEST assay). A few million PBMCs per well were cultured with roughly 9.2 IU/ml IL-2 and 10 ug/ml peptide pools. Cultured CD4+ T-cell DNA underwent Oncomine TCR Beta short-read sequencing. From CD4+ T cells that had been cultured, genomic DNA was extracted. TCRdb passed the PCR reads through MiXCR, listing each CDR3 protein once. The sample includes 9,000 to 15,000 distinct CDR3 sequences, about 45% of them seen just once. This clonotype has just a few counts. Its antigen is still unknown. This CDR3 contains 13 residues. Germline lookup yields CDR1 DFQATT and CDR2 SNEGSKA (reference sequence). After removal of 4 bases from V and 2 bases from J, the junction contained 3 bases not matched to a gene.

The TCR comes from a human donor who had recovered from COVID-19. Material: CD4+ T cells from blood, cultured in vitro. The chain joins TRBV20-1 to TRBJ2-3; 7 bases match TRBD2. The CDR3 sequence: CSATSGTTDTQYF. The CDR3 DNA sequence: TGCAGTGCTACTAGCGGTACCACAGATACGCAGTATTTT.